This TCR beta chain was identified in a study of long-term antiretroviral therapy in people with HIV. Findings and limits, study-wide: ART was followed by higher diversity that remained below transplant donor controls.

In the case of this clone: What it recognizes is unknown.

CDR1 and CDR2 from the germline V gene are WSHSY and SAAADI. Between the trimmed V and J ends, which lost 3 bases and 2 bases, there was a span of 23 bases. CDR3 length equals 18 residues. They ran version v3.0 of the immunoSEQ assay at survey level. What sequencing targeted per sample was 40,000-50,000 T-cell genomes. Using immunoSEQ multiplex PCR, the repertoire was profiled, and TCRdb retains in-frame clones only, with some absent. The sample contains about 36,000 clones, about 80% of which appear only once. V gene TRBV10-2 combines with J gene TRBJ2-7, with a tentative D call TRBD2 (6 bases). The sequencing used unsorted PBMCs, collected 3.4 years after starting antiretroviral therapy. The sequence was collected from a man in his thirties or forties with HIV. The CDR3 region is CASSEFGDFSPRAYEQYF. CDR3 bases: TGCGCCAGCAGTGAATTCGGGGACTTCTCTCCGAGGGCCTACGAGCAGTACTTC.